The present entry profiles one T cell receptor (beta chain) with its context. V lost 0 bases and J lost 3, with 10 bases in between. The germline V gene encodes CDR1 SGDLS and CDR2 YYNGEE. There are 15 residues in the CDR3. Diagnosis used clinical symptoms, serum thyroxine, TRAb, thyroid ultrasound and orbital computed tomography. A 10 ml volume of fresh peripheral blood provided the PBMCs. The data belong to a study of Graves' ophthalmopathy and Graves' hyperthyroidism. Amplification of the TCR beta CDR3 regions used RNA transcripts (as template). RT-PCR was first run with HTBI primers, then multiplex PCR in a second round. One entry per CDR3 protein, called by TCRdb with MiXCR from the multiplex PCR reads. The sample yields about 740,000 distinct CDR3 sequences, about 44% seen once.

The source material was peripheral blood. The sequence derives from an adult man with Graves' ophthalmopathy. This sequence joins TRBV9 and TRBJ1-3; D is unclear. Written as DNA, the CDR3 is TGTGCCAGCAGCGTAGGGGGTATGGATGGAAACACCATATATTTT. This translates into CASSVGGMDGNTIYF.